This T cell receptor beta chain was retrieved from a study of vaccination and CD4 T cells after COVID-19. Study-level results: Convalescent patients had a median about 88% of post-vaccine SARS-CoV-2-reactive clones that were detected only after vaccination, not before it.

An Oncomine TCR Beta short-read assay was used to sequence the DNA from cultured CD4+ T cells. One entry per CDR3 protein, called by TCRdb with MiXCR from the PCR reads. The table records under 8,000 distinct CDR3 sequences, 58% of them present only once. Treatment noted: 10-day PBMC culture with coronavirus spike peptide pools or control peptides (ViraFEST assay). To note about this clonotype: What it binds is not known.

Trimming left V 3 bases short and J 6 bases short, with 12 bases between. CDR3 size: 15 residues. Germline V gene data show CDR1 as LNHNV and CDR2 as YYDKDF (reference sequence). The receptor was derived from a human donor who had recovered from COVID-19. Source material: CD4+ T cells from blood, cultured in vitro. J is TRBJ1-6 and V is TRBV15; D is possibly TRBD1 (5 bases). CDR3 bases: TGTGCCACCAGCAGCCTAGACAGACCTAATTCACCCCTCCACTTT. Residues: CATSSLDRPNSPLHF.